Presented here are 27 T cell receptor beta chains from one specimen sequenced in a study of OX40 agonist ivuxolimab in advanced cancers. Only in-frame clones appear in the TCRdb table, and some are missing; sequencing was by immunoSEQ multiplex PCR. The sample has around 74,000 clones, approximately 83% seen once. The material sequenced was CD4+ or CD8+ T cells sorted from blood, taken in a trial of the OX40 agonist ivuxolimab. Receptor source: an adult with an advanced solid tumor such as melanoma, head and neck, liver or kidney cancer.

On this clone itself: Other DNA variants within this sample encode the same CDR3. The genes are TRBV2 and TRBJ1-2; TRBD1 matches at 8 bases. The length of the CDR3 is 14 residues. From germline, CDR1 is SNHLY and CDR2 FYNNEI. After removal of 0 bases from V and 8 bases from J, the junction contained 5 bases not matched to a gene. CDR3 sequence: CASSEASGGYGYTF. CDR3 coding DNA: TGTGCCAGCAGTGAAGCGTCAGGGGGCTACGGCTACACCTTC. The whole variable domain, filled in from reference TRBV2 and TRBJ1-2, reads EPEVTQTPSHQVTQMGQEVILRCVPISNHLYFYWYRQILGQKVEFLVSFYNNEISEKSEIFDDQFSVERPDGSNFTLKIRSTKLEDSAMYFCASSEASGGYGYTFGSGTRLTVV.

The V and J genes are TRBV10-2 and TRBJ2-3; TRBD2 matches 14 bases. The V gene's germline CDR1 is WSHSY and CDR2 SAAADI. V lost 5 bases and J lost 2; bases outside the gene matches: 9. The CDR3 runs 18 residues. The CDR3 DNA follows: TGCGCCAGCAGTACGGGACTAGCGGGGGAAACATACACAGATACGCAGTATTTT. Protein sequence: CASSTGLAGETYTDTQYF.

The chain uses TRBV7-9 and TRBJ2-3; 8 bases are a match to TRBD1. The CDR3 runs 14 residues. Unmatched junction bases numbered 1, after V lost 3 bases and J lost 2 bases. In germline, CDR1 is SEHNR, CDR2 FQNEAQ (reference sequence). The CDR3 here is CASSLGQDTDTQYF. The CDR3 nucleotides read TGTGCCAGCAGCTTGGGACAGGACACAGATACGCAGTATTTT.

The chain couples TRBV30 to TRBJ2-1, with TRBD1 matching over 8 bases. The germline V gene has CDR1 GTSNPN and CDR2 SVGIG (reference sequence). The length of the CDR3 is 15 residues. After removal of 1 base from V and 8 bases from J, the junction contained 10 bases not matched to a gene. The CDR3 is CAWSAGTGYLDEQFF. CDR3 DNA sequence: TGTGCCTGGAGTGCCGGGACAGGTTATTTAGATGAGCAGTTCTTC.

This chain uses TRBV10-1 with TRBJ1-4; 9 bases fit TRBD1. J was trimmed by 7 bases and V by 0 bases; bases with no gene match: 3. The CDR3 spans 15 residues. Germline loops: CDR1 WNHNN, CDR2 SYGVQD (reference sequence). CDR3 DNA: TGCGCCAGCAGTGAGTCGGGACAGGGCTTTGAAAAACTGTTTTTT. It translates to CASSESGQGFEKLFF.

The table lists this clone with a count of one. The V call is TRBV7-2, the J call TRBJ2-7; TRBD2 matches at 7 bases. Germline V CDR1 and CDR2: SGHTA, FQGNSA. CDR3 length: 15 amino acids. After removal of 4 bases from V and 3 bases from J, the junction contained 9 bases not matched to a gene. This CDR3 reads CASSSQGGWSYEQYF. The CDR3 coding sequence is TGTGCCAGCAGCTCCCAGGGAGGGTGGAGCTACGAGCAGTACTTC.

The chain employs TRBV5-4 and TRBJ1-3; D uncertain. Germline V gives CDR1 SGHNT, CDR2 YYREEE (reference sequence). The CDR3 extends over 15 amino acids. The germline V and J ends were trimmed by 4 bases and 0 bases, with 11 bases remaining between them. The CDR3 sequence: CASSPLAGSGNTIYF. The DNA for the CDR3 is TGTGCCAGCAGCCCCCTAGCCGGCTCTGGAAACACCATATATTTT.

CDR3 sequence reads: CASSLEQGRNNEQFF. Here the CDR3 DNA reads TGCGCCAGCAGCTTGGAACAGGGGCGCAACAATGAGCAGTTCTTC. The V and J genes are TRBV5-1 and TRBJ2-1; 7 positions agree with TRBD1. This CDR3 is 15 amino acids long. V was pared by 0 bases and J by 5 bases, with 5 bases of the junction left unmatched. The germline gives CDR1 SGHRS, CDR2 YFSETQ.

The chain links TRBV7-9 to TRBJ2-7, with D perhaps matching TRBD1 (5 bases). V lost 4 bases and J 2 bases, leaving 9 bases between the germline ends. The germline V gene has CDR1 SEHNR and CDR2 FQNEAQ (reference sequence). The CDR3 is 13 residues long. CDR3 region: CASSSSGTYEQYF. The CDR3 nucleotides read TGTGCCAGCAGCTCCTCAGGGACCTACGAGCAGTACTTC.

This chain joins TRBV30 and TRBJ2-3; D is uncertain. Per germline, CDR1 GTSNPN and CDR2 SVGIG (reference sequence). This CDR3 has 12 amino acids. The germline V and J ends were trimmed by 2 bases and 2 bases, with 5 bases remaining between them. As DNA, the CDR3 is TGTGCCTGGAGTCCAAACACAGATACGCAGTATTTT. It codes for CAWSPNTDTQYF.

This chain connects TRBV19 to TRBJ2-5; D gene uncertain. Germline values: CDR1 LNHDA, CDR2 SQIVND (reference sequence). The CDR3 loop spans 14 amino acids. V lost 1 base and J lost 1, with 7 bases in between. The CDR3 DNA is TGTGCCAGTAGTATAGGCCAGACCCAAGAGACCCAGTACTTC. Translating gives CASSIGQTQETQYF. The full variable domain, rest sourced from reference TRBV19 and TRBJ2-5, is DGGITQSPKYLFRKEGQNVTLSCEQNLNHDAMYWYRQDPGQGLRLIYYSQIVNDFQKGDIAEGYSVSREKKESFPLTVTSAQKNPTAFYLCASSIGQTQETQYFGPGTRLLVL.

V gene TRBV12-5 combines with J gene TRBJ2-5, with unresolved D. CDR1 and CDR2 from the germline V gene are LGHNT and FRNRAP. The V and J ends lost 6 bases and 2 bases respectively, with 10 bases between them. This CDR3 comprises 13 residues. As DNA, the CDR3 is TGTGCTAGTGGCCGTTCAAATCAAGAGACCCAGTACTTC. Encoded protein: CASGRSNQETQYF.

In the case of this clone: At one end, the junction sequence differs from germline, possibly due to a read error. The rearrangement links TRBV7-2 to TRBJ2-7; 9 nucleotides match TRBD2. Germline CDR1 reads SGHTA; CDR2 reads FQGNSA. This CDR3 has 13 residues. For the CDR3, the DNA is TGTGCCAGCAGCTTAGACGGCGGGGGGGCCCCGGTTTTC. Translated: CASSLDGGGAPVF.

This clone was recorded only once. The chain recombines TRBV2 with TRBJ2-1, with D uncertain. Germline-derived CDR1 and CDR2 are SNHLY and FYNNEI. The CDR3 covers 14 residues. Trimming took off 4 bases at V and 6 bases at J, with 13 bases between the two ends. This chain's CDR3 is CASSVSPIVNEQFF. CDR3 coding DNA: TGTGCCAGCAGTGTTTCACCTATAGTCAATGAGCAGTTCTTC.

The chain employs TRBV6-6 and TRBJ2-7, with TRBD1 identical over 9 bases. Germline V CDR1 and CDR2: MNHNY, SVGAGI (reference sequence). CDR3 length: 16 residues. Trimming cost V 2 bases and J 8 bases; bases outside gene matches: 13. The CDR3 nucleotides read TGTGCCAGCAGTTACCGGAAGACAGGGGGGGTAACGAAGCAGTACTTC. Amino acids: CASSYRKTGGVTKQYF.

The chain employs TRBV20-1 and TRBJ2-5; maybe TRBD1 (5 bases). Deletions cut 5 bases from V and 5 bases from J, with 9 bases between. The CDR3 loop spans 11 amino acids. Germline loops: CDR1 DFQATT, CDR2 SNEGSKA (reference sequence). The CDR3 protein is CSAFKGETQYF. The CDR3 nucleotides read TGCAGTGCTTTCAAGGGGGAGACCCAGTACTTC.

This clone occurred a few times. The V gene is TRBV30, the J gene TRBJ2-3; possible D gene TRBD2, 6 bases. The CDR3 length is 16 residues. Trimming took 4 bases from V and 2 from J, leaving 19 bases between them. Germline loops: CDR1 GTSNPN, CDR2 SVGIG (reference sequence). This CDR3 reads CAWTLGSGGATDTQYF. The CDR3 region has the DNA TGTGCCTGGACCCTCGGGTCCGGGGGAGCCACAGATACGCAGTATTTT.

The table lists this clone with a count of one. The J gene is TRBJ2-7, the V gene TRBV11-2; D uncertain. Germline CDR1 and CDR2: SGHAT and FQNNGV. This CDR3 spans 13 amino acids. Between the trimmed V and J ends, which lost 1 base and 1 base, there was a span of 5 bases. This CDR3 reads CASSLGRSYEQYF. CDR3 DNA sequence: TGTGCCAGCAGCTTAGGGCGATCCTACGAGCAGTACTTC.

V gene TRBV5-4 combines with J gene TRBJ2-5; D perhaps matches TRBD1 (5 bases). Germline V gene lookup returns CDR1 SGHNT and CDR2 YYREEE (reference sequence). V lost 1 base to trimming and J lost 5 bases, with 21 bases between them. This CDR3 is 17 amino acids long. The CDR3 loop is CASSLSSRQGGFETQYF. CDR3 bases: TGTGCCAGCAGCTTGTCCTCGCGGCAGGGTGGTTTCGAGACCCAGTACTTC.

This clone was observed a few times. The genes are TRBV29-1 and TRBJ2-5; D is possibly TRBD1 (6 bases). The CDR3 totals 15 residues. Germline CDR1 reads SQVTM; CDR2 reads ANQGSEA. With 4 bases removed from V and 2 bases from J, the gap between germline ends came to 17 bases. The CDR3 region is CSVGGGVLRQETQYF. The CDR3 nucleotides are TGCAGCGTTGGAGGGGGTGTCCTGAGGCAAGAGACCCAGTACTTC.

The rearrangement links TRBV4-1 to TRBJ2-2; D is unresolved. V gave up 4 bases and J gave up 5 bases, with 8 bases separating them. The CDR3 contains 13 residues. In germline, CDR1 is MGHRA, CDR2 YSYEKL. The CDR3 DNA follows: TGCGCCAGCAGCCCAGACACTACCGGGGAGCTGTTTTTT. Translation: CASSPDTTGELFF.

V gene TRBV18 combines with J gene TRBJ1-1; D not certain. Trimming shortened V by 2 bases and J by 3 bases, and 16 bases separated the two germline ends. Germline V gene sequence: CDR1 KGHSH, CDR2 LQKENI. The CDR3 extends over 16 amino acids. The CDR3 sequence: CASSPSVRSLDTEAFF. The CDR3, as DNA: TGTGCCAGCTCACCATCGGTCCGATCGTTGGACACTGAAGCTTTCTTT.

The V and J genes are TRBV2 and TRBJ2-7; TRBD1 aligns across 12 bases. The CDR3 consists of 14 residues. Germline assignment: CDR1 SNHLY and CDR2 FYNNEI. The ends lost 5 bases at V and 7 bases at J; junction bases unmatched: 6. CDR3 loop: CASSRDRGLREQYF. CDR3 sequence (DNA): TGTGCCAGCAGTAGGGACAGGGGGCTCCGGGAGCAGTACTTC. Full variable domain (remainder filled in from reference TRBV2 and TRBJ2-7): EPEVTQTPSHQVTQMGQEVILRCVPISNHLYFYWYRQILGQKVEFLVSFYNNEISEKSEIFDDQFSVERPDGSNFTLKIRSTKLEDSAMYFCASSRDRGLREQYFGPGTRLTVT.

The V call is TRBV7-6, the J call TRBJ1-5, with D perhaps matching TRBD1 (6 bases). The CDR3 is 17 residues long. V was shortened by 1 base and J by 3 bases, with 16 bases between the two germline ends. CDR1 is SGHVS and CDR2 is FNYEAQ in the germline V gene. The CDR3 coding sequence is TGTGCCAGCAGCTTAGTGGCGGGCAGGGGAAACAATCAGCCCCAGCATTTT. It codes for CASSLVAGRGNNQPQHF.

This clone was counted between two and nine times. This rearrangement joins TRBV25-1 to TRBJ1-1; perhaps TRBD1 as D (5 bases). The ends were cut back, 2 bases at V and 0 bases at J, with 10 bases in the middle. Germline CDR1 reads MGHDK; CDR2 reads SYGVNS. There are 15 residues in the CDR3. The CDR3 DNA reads TGTGCCAGCAGTGAAGACAGCCTTATGAACACTGAAGCTTTCTTT. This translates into CASSEDSLMNTEAFF.

In nucleotides, the CDR3 is TGCGCCAGCAGTGGCCTAGTCACTACCTCTGGGGCCAACGTCCTGACTTTC. Translated, it gives CASSGLVTTSGANVLTF. The chain employs TRBV4-1 and TRBJ2-6; D gene unclear. Germline V gene data show CDR1 as MGHRA and CDR2 as YSYEKL. CDR3 length equals 17 residues. Trimming removed 6 bases from V and 0 bases from J, with 15 bases in between.

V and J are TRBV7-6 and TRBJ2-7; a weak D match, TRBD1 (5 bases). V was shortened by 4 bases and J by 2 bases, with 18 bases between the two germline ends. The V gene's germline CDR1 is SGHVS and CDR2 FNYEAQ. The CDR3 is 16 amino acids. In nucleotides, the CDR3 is TGTGCCAGCAGCTCTTTCCAGGGTAAGAGAACCTACGAGCAGTACTTC. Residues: CASSSFQGKRTYEQYF.